This entry lists 30 T cell receptor beta chains sequenced from one sample in a study of T cells in Graves' hyperthyroidism and ophthalmopathy. There were TCR beta CDR3 regions amplified from RNA transcripts. First-round RT-PCR with HTBI primers amplified the TCR CDR3 region. TCRdb called the multiplex PCR reads again in MiXCR, with one record for every CDR3 protein. Among around 540,000 distinct CDR3 sequences listed, about 15% were seen once. Sequencing input: blood. The receptor set was obtained from a woman under 40 with Graves' ophthalmopathy.

The chain links TRBV19 to TRBJ1-5; 10 bases map to TRBD1. The CDR3 has 15 residues. V trimming: 5 bases; J trimming: 10 bases; junction bases outside the gene matches: 11. Germline CDR1 is LNHDA and CDR2 is SQIVND (reference sequence). The CDR3 DNA reads TGTGCCAGTAGTTTTGGACAGGGGGTCCTTCGACCCCAGCATTTT. This gives the protein CASSFGQGVLRPQHF. Variable domain in full (rest from reference TRBV19 and TRBJ1-5): DGGITQSPKYLFRKEGQNVTLSCEQNLNHDAMYWYRQDPGQGLRLIYYSQIVNDFQKGDIAEGYSVSREKKESFPLTVTSAQKNPTAFYLCASSFGQGVLRPQHFGDGTRLSIL.

This chain uses TRBV29-1 with TRBJ1-2; D is unresolved. The CDR3 loop spans 11 amino acids. CDR1 is SQVTM and CDR2 is ANQGSEA in the germline V gene. V shed 7 bases and J shed 9 bases, with 15 bases lying between them. CDR3 DNA sequence: TGCAGCGCAACCCTGGCTGGACGCTACACCTTC. This codes for CSATLAGRYTF.

The gene calls are TRBV28 and TRBJ2-4, with TRBD2 identical over 13 bases. Germline V gene data show CDR1 as MDHEN and CDR2 as SYDVKM. With V trimmed by 5 bases and J by 15 bases, 10 bases remained unmatched. This CDR3 contains 14 residues. CDR3 sequence: CASSTGLAGIGGYF. The DNA for the CDR3 is TGTGCCAGCAGTACGGGACTAGCGGGAATCGGGGGGTACTTC.

This clonotype came up once. Just one base apart from a much larger clone, this may be a read error. The chain uses TRBV12-3 or TRBV12-4 and TRBJ1-4; D is ambiguous. This CDR3 spans 15 amino acids. V was shortened by 5 bases and J by 0 bases, with 10 bases between the two germline ends. CDR3 protein: CASSATRTTNEKLFF. In DNA, the CDR3 is TGTGCCAGCAGTGCTACTAGAACAACTAATGAAAAACTGTTTTTT.

The rearrangement links TRBV19 to TRBJ1-5; tentative D call: TRBD1 (5 bases). V gave up 6 bases and J gave up 2 bases, with 14 bases separating them. This CDR3 spans 15 amino acids. CDR1 and CDR2 (germline): LNHDA, SQIVND (reference sequence). This chain's CDR3 is CASSERQGGNQPQHF. CDR3 DNA sequence: TGTGCCAGTAGCGAGAGGCAGGGCGGCAATCAGCCCCAGCATTTT.

V is TRBV10-3 and J is TRBJ2-3, with TRBD1 identical over 8 bases. The J segment lost 3 bases and the V segment lost 8 bases, leaving 13 bases of the junction unmatched. The CDR3 length is 16 residues. The germline V gene has CDR1 ENHRY and CDR2 SYGVKD. Here the CDR3 reads CAISAGQGRRTDTQYF. CDR3 coding DNA: TGTGCCATCTCTGCTGGACAGGGACGAAGGACAGATACGCAGTATTTT.

At least ten counts were recorded for this clonotype. The chain has TRBV28 and TRBJ2-7; a weak D match, TRBD1 (7 bases). Germline V gives CDR1 MDHEN, CDR2 SYDVKM. V was cut by 6 bases and J by 6 bases, with 12 bases left in between. CDR3 length equals 12 residues. CDR3 sequence (DNA): TGTGCCAGCAGATACCAGGGGGGCGAGCAGTACTTC. Translating gives CASRYQGGEQYF.

This clonotype came up a few times. V is TRBV28 and J is TRBJ1-2; D possibly corresponds to TRBD1 (5 bases). Germline V gives CDR1 MDHEN, CDR2 SYDVKM. V lost 10 bases, J lost 4 bases, and 13 bases lay in between. The CDR3 extends over 12 amino acids. CDR3 loop: CATSGTAYGYTF. For the CDR3, the DNA is TGTGCCACCTCGGGGACCGCCTATGGCTACACCTTC.

The sample holds a few counts of this clonotype. For the CDR3, the DNA is TGTGCCAGCAACCGGGGTCCGTCGGAAGATACGCAGTATTTT. It specifies CASNRGPSEDTQYF. J is TRBJ2-3 and V is TRBV6-1; tentatively, D is TRBD2 (5 bases). Trimming cost V 7 bases and J 5 bases, with 16 bases left between them. The germline CDR1 and CDR2 sequences are MNHNS and SASEGT. The CDR3 is made up of 14 amino acids.

The rearrangement uses TRBV12-3 or TRBV12-4 and TRBJ2-2; 11 positions agree with TRBD1. Trimming took 4 bases from V and 6 from J; bases not matched to a gene: 7. The CDR3 loop spans 16 amino acids. CDR3: CASSYTGTGGPGELFF. CDR3 bases: TGTGCCAGCAGTTATACCGGGACAGGGGGACCCGGGGAGCTGTTTTTT.

CDR3 DNA sequence: TGTGCCAGCAGCTCTACCCCGGACAGTAATGAAAAACTGTTTTTT. Amino acid sequence: CASSSTPDSNEKLFF. The J gene is TRBJ1-4, the V gene TRBV11-2; TRBD1 might be the D (6 bases). Germline V gene lookup returns CDR1 SGHAT and CDR2 FQNNGV. Trimming cost V 4 bases and J 4 bases, with 13 bases left between them. The length of the CDR3 is 15 residues.

This clonotype was picked up many times. The rearrangement uses TRBV3-1 and TRBJ2-7, with 7 bases aligning to TRBD2. CDR3 length: 12 amino acids. Germline CDR1 LGHDT, CDR2 YNNKEL (reference sequence). The trim removed 0 bases at V and 9 bases at J, leaving 2 bases unmatched. CDR3 sequence: CASSQDSSGQYF. Written as DNA, the CDR3 is TGTGCCAGCAGCCAAGATTCTAGCGGGCAGTACTTC.

This clonotype was seen only a few times. V usage is TRBV19 and J usage is TRBJ2-7; 14 bases line up with TRBD2. The V gene end was trimmed by 1 base and the J gene end by 5 bases; junction bases not matched to a gene: 4. Germline V gene lookup returns CDR1 LNHDA and CDR2 SQIVND (reference sequence). The CDR3 is 16 amino acids. The CDR3: CASSIGGTSGSHEQYF. The CDR3 bases are TGTGCCAGTAGTATAGGCGGGACTAGCGGGAGCCACGAGCAGTACTTC. Full variable domain (rest looked up from reference TRBV19 and TRBJ2-7): DGGITQSPKYLFRKEGQNVTLSCEQNLNHDAMYWYRQDPGQGLRLIYYSQIVNDFQKGDIAEGYSVSREKKESFPLTVTSAQKNPTAFYLCASSIGGTSGSHEQYFGPGTRLTVT.

This clonotype was seen a few times. CDR3: CASRPGTSADTQYF. The CDR3 DNA reads as TGTGCCAGCCGTCCGGGCACCTCCGCAGATACGCAGTATTTT. J is TRBJ2-3 and V is TRBV4-2; D is ambiguous. The CDR3 runs to 14 residues. The V end lost 8 bases, the J end lost 4 bases, and 16 bases lay between the germline ends. Germline V gene data show CDR1 as LGHNA and CDR2 as YNFKEQ.

This clonotype has at least ten counts. The rearrangement joins TRBV5-1 to TRBJ2-1, with a tentative D call TRBD1 (6 bases). The V and J ends lost 4 bases and 14 bases respectively, with 19 bases between them. Germline-derived CDR1 and CDR2 are SGHRS and YFSETQ. This CDR3 region has 13 residues. The CDR3 DNA follows: TGCGCCAGCAGCGAGATCACGGGACACTCGGAGTTCTTC. This encodes CASSEITGHSEFF.

The table lists this clonotype with a few counts. The rearrangement links TRBV24-1 to TRBJ2-3, with D unresolved. This CDR3 region has 11 residues. Germline loops: CDR1 KGHDR, CDR2 SFDVKD. V lost 8 bases and J lost 5, with 7 bases in between. CDR3: CATTEGDTQYF. The DNA of the CDR3 is TGTGCCACCACTGAAGGAGATACGCAGTATTTT.

This clonotype has only a few counts. J is TRBJ2-5 and V is TRBV5-6; tentative D call: TRBD2 (6 bases). Germline V gene sequence: CDR1 SGHDT, CDR2 YYEEEE. This CDR3 has 15 amino acids. The germline V and J ends were trimmed by 0 bases and 3 bases, with 12 bases remaining between them. The CDR3 reads CASSLAITGEETQYF. The DNA for the CDR3 is TGTGCCAGCAGCTTGGCCATAACGGGGGAAGAGACCCAGTACTTC.

In this sample, this clonotype turned up a few times. The chain combines TRBV4-1 with TRBJ1-1; weak D call: TRBD1 (5 bases). The CDR3 has 13 amino acids. The V gene's germline CDR1 is MGHRA and CDR2 YSYEKL. V lost 1 base to trimming and J lost 7 bases, with 10 bases between them. The CDR3 sequence is CASSQVGGDEAFF. The CDR3 nucleotides are TGCGCCAGCAGCCAAGTCGGGGGGGATGAAGCTTTCTTT.

This clonotype occurred a few times. The V and J genes are TRBV19 and TRBJ2-3, with 8 positions matching TRBD2. The germline V gene encodes CDR1 LNHDA and CDR2 SQIVND (reference sequence). The CDR3 runs 15 residues. Trimming at V came to 4 bases and at J to 2 bases, leaving 5 bases not matched to a gene. The CDR3 here is CASSSSGTLTDTQYF. CDR3 coding DNA: TGTGCCAGTAGTAGTAGCGGGACCCTCACAGATACGCAGTATTTT.

The J gene is TRBJ2-1, the V gene TRBV7-9; D possibly corresponds to TRBD2 (5 bases). Trimming took 5 bases from V and 5 from J, leaving 13 bases between them. Looked up from germline, CDR1 is SEHNR and CDR2 is FQNEAQ (reference sequence). The CDR3 is made up of 14 amino acids. Written as DNA, the CDR3 is TGTGCCAGCAGCGCATACGGGGTTCACAATGAGCAGTTCTTC. Protein sequence: CASSAYGVHNEQFF.

This clonotype was observed many times. This chain joins TRBV2 and TRBJ2-3, with D possibly matching TRBD1 (5 bases). The germline V gene encodes CDR1 SNHLY and CDR2 FYNNEI. This CDR3 region has 13 residues. Trimming stripped 4 bases from V and 3 bases from J, with 8 bases between. The CDR3 here is CASSVQGTDTQYF. CDR3 in DNA: TGTGCCAGCAGTGTTCAGGGAACAGATACGCAGTATTTT.

In its sample, this clonotype was seen a few times. The chain recombines TRBV20-1 with TRBJ2-7, with 14 bases identical to TRBD2. The J segment lost 3 bases and the V segment lost 5 bases, leaving 9 bases of the junction unmatched. Germline V gene sequence: CDR1 DFQATT, CDR2 SNEGSKA (reference sequence). The CDR3 extends over 16 amino acids. The CDR3 region has the DNA TGCAGTGCTTCCGGGACTAGCGGGAGAAATATCTACGAGCAGTACTTC. Its protein product is CSASGTSGRNIYEQYF.

A few counts support this clonotype. The V gene is TRBV6-1, the J gene TRBJ2-1; D may correspond to TRBD1 or TRBD2 (6 bases each). CDR3 length equals 15 residues. Germline V gene sequence: CDR1 MNHNS, CDR2 SASEGT. With 8 bases removed from V and 7 bases from J, the gap between germline ends came to 21 bases. This CDR3 reads CASGGGIMEDNEQFF. CDR3 sequence (DNA): TGTGCCAGCGGGGGCGGGATTATGGAGGATAATGAGCAGTTCTTC.

J is TRBJ2-3 and V is TRBV30; D ambiguous. V was shortened by 1 base and J by 2 bases, with 10 bases between the two germline ends. There are 14 residues in the CDR3. Germline CDR1 GTSNPN, CDR2 SVGIG (reference sequence). The chain's CDR3 is CAWSAPRPTDTQYF. CDR3 bases: TGTGCCTGGAGTGCCCCGCGACCCACAGATACGCAGTATTTT.

The V gene is TRBV6-2 or TRBV6-3, the J gene TRBJ2-7; TRBD2 is a possible D gene (6 bases). Germline CDR1 reads MNHEY; CDR2 reads SVGEGT. The length of the CDR3 is 17 residues. The V and J ends lost 4 bases and 3 bases respectively, with 22 bases between them. In DNA, the CDR3 is TGTGCCAGCAGTTCCCAAATATGGGGGGACGGAAGCTACGAGCAGTACTTC. This sequence encodes CASSSQIWGDGSYEQYF.

The chain joins TRBV6-1 to TRBJ1-4; TRBD1 might be the D (5 bases). The CDR3 has 14 amino acids. CDR1 is MNHNS and CDR2 is SASEGT in the germline V gene. The ends were cut back, 10 bases at V and 3 bases at J, with 15 bases in the middle. This CDR3 reads CATQTDSSNEKLFF. The CDR3 DNA is TGTGCCACACAAACTGACAGTTCTAATGAAAAACTGTTTTTT.

This clonotype was seen more than once but under ten times. The V gene is TRBV7-3, the J gene TRBJ2-7, with 10 nucleotides matching TRBD1. CDR1 SGHTA and CDR2 FQGTGA come from the germline V gene. After removal of 7 bases from V and 4 bases from J, the junction contained 7 bases not matched to a gene. The CDR3 runs 14 residues. DNA of the CDR3: TGTGCCAGCAAACCGGGACAGGGGAAATACGAGCAGTACTTC. It translates to CASKPGQGKYEQYF.

The chain combines TRBV6-2 or TRBV6-3 with TRBJ2-5; 10 bases map to TRBD2. The CDR3 is 13 residues long. CDR1 MNHEY and CDR2 SVGEGT come from the germline V gene. V lost 5 bases to trimming and J lost 7 bases; unmatched junction nucleotides: 4. The CDR3 is CASSLAGEGTQYF. The DNA of the CDR3 is TGTGCCAGCAGTCTAGCGGGAGAGGGGACCCAGTACTTC.

In nucleotides, the CDR3 is TGTGCCAGCAGCTTGGATTTCTCCAGAACCTACGAGCAGTACTTC. Protein product: CASSLDFSRTYEQYF. This rearrangement joins TRBV5-6 to TRBJ2-7; D remains unclear. The CDR3 consists of 15 residues. Per the germline V gene, CDR1 is SGHDT and CDR2 is YYEEEE. V gave up 0 bases and J gave up 2 bases, with 12 bases separating them. Using reference TRBV5-6 and TRBJ2-7 for the parts outside the CDR3, the full variable domain is DAGVTQSPTHLIKTRGQQVTLRCSPKSGHDTVSWYQQALGQGPQFIFQYYEEEERQRGNFPDRFSGHQFPNYSSELNVNALLLGDSALYLCASSLDFSRTYEQYFGPGTRLTVT.

This chain links TRBV11-2 with TRBJ2-1; 14 nucleotides align to TRBD2. The CDR3 has 16 residues. Germline V lookup: CDR1 SGHAT, CDR2 FQNNGV. The trim removed 6 bases at V and 6 bases at J, leaving 7 bases unmatched. CDR3 amino acids: CASSWTSGRWSNEQFF. CDR3 sequence (DNA): TGTGCCAGCAGTTGGACTAGCGGGAGGTGGTCCAATGAGCAGTTCTTC. Full variable domain (remainder filled in from reference TRBV11-2 and TRBJ2-1): EAGVAQSPRYKIIEKRQSVAFWCNPISGHATLYWYQQILGQGPKLLIQFQNNGVVDDSQLPKDRFSAERLKGVDSTLKIQPAKLEDSAVYLCASSWTSGRWSNEQFFGPGTRLTVL.